What follows are 21 T cell receptor beta chains derived from one specimen sequenced in a study of early T cells in non-severe SARS-CoV-2 infection (dated by TCRdb to the early 2020s). The method behind the library was 5' RACE. This sample was sequenced with a NextSeq 500. In-frame beta chains were kept once TCRdb had trimmed the public reads at Q25 with fastp and called clones with MiXCR. CDR3 protein sequences are deduplicated, and each keeps its most common genes and DNA. The sample table lists approximately 97,000 distinct CDR3 sequences, around 10% of them with a count of one. The biggest ten clones account for around 4.6% of the sample. Sequencing used whole blood, obtained at baseline. The receptor source for this set is an adult who was a healthcare worker with PCR-confirmed SARS-CoV-2 infection or an uninfected control (not recorded which).

The chain joins TRBV20-1 to TRBJ2-1, with 9 bases fitting TRBD2. Germline V gene sequence: CDR1 DFQATT, CDR2 SNEGSKA (reference sequence). The CDR3 totals 16 residues. V shed 0 bases, J shed 7 bases, and the junction held 10 bases outside the gene matches. For the CDR3, the DNA is TGCAGTGCTAGAGATCGGCGGCTAGCGGGGTCGAATGAGCAGTTCTTC. Translated: CSARDRRLAGSNEQFF.

This clonotype has ten or more counts. The chain recombines TRBV18 with TRBJ1-1, with D hard to call. This CDR3 region has 13 residues. CDR1 KGHSH and CDR2 LQKENI come from the germline V gene. Between the trimmed V and J ends, which lost 6 bases and 1 base, there was a span of 9 bases. DNA of the CDR3: TGTGCCAGCTCTCAAACTCGGAACACTGAAGCTTTCTTT. Translation gives CASSQTRNTEAFF.

This clonotype was seen many times. This chain joins TRBV24-1 and TRBJ2-1, with 7 bases identical to TRBD1. The CDR3 spans 14 residues. Losses at the gene ends were 4 bases for V and 9 bases for J; bases not matched to a gene: 8. The V gene's germline CDR1 is KGHDR and CDR2 SFDVKD. CDR3 in DNA: TGTGCCACCAGTGAGTCGACAGGGCTGGGTGAGCAGTTCTTC. Translation: CATSESTGLGEQFF.

This clonotype was detected many times. The chain uses TRBV2 and TRBJ2-3, with TRBD2 matching 7 bases. Losses at the gene ends were 6 bases for V and 1 base for J; bases not matched to a gene: 7. The CDR3 is made up of 15 amino acids. Germline-derived CDR1 and CDR2 are SNHLY and FYNNEI. The chain's CDR3 is CASRRLAGGTDTQYF. In DNA, the CDR3 is TGTGCCAGCAGGAGACTAGCAGGTGGCACAGATACGCAGTATTTT.

This clonotype was counted at least ten times. The chain combines TRBV10-1 with TRBJ2-5, with a weak D call TRBD2 (5 bases). The CDR3 sequence is 17 residues long. Trimming pared 0 bases from V and 7 bases from J, leaving 21 bases between. Germline assignment: CDR1 WNHNN and CDR2 SYGVQD (reference sequence). CDR3 coding DNA: TGCGCCAGCAGTGAGTCGATGACTGCGAGGGATGTTGGGACCCAGTACTTC. Translation gives CASSESMTARDVGTQYF.

This clonotype was seen ten or more times. Germline and junction disagree at one end, which may indicate a read error. The gene calls are TRBV15 and TRBJ2-7, with D perhaps matching TRBD1 (6 bases). This CDR3 comprises 13 residues. CDR1 is LNHNV and CDR2 is YYDKDF in the germline V gene (reference sequence). DNA for the CDR3: TGTGCCACCAGCAGAGATCGAAACAGGGATCGATCCTTC. This gives the protein CATSRDRNRDRSF.

J is TRBJ2-2 and V is TRBV9, with D possibly being TRBD1 (6 bases). With 4 bases removed from V and 1 base from J, the gap between germline ends came to 20 bases. From germline, CDR1 is SGDLS and CDR2 YYNGEE. The CDR3 has 18 residues. CDR3 amino acids: CASSLDPSGQLNTGELFF. The DNA for the CDR3 is TGTGCCAGCAGCCTAGACCCCTCCGGACAGTTGAACACCGGGGAGCTGTTTTTT.

The J gene is TRBJ2-7, the V gene TRBV7-3, with D perhaps matching TRBD1 (5 bases). The CDR3 is 15 amino acids. CDR1 and CDR2 from the germline V gene are SGHTA and FQGTGA. V dropped 5 bases and J dropped 5 bases, with 19 bases sitting between them. The CDR3 bases are TGTGCCAGCAGCCCCCTCCCAGGGTACTTGAACGAGCAGTACTTC. Protein sequence: CASSPLPGYLNEQYF.

The sample holds a few counts of this clonotype. This sequence joins TRBV20-1 and TRBJ1-2, with 8 bases identical to TRBD1. The CDR3 loop spans 15 amino acids. J lost 0 bases, V lost 5 bases, and 8 bases had no gene match. CDR1 and CDR2 (germline): DFQATT, SNEGSKA (reference sequence). The CDR3 loop reads CSAANRQGTNYGYTF. Written as DNA, the CDR3 is TGCAGTGCTGCTAATAGACAGGGGACTAACTATGGCTACACCTTC.

This clonotype was counted many times. This chain joins TRBV27 and TRBJ1-4; no reliable D call. V gave up 3 bases and J gave up 7 bases, with 9 bases separating them. This CDR3 is 13 amino acids long. Germline V gives CDR1 MNHEY, CDR2 SMNVEV (reference sequence). CDR3 amino acids: CASSFSGFEKLFF. CDR3 sequence (DNA): TGTGCCAGCAGTTTTTCTGGGTTTGAAAAACTGTTTTTT.

The rearrangement joins TRBV7-9 to TRBJ2-7; TRBD1 matches at 7 bases. Trimming removed 5 bases from V and 2 bases from J; junction bases left unmatched: 12. This CDR3 contains 16 residues. In germline, CDR1 is SEHNR, CDR2 FQNEAQ (reference sequence). For the CDR3, the DNA is TGTGCCAGCAGCACAACAGACAGGGAGTACCCCTACGAGCAGTACTTC. The encoded protein is CASSTTDREYPYEQYF.

The chain joins TRBV11-2 to TRBJ2-7, with D unresolved. Trimming removed 1 base from V and 3 bases from J, with 13 bases in between. There are 15 residues in the CDR3. Germline lookup yields CDR1 SGHAT and CDR2 FQNNGV. CDR3 sequence (DNA): TGTGCCAGCAGCTTAGTGATCGGGTCATACTACGAGCAGTACTTC. It translates to CASSLVIGSYYEQYF.

The chain recombines TRBV29-1 with TRBJ2-3, with D perhaps given as TRBD1 or TRBD2 (6 bases each). The V end was cut by 6 bases, the J end by 5 bases, with 15 bases between. Germline CDR1 and CDR2: SQVTM and ANQGSEA. This CDR3 has 13 amino acids. CDR3 loop: CSVPVGGGDTQYF. In nucleotides, the CDR3 is TGCAGCGTCCCGGTGGGGGGCGGAGATACGCAGTATTTT.

In this sample, this clonotype turned up many times. The V and J genes are TRBV19 and TRBJ2-3, with 8 bases lining up with TRBD2. The CDR3 consists of 16 residues. Trimming took 3 bases from V and 0 from J; bases not matched to a gene: 5. Germline loops: CDR1 LNHDA, CDR2 SQIVND (reference sequence). The CDR3 loop is CASSITGGGSTDTQYF. CDR3 nucleotides: TGTGCCAGTAGTATTACCGGCGGGGGGAGCACAGATACGCAGTATTTT.

This clonotype appeared a few times. The chain joins TRBV20-1 to TRBJ2-3, with TRBD1 identical over 7 bases. Trimming at V came to 0 bases and at J to 0 bases, leaving 9 bases not matched to a gene. From germline, CDR1 is DFQATT and CDR2 SNEGSKA (reference sequence). The CDR3 totals 17 residues. CDR3 nucleotides: TGCAGTGCTAGAGACAACGCGGACAGGTTGAGCACAGATACGCAGTATTTT. Translated: CSARDNADRLSTDTQYF.

This clonotype was detected a few times. The chain combines TRBV11-3 with TRBJ2-3, with 12 nucleotides matching TRBD2. Trimming cost V 5 bases and J 7 bases; bases outside gene matches: 10. The CDR3 has 16 amino acids. Germline V lookup: CDR1 SGHNT, CDR2 YENEEA. CDR3 bases: TGTGCCAGCAGCGTGTCGACTAGCGGGAGTGTCAATACGCAGTATTTT. It codes for CASSVSTSGSVNTQYF.

This clonotype was counted between two and nine times. The chain employs TRBV19 and TRBJ2-7; 7 positions agree with TRBD1. The CDR3 extends over 13 amino acids. CDR1 and CDR2 from the germline V gene are LNHDA and SQIVND (reference sequence). Trimming cost V 5 bases and J 10 bases; bases outside gene matches: 11. The CDR3 sequence is CASSPSGQQDQYF. CDR3 sequence (DNA): TGTGCCAGTAGTCCCTCGGGACAGCAGGATCAGTACTTC. The entire variable domain, with the rest obtained from reference TRBV19 and TRBJ2-7, is as follows: DGGITQSPKYLFRKEGQNVTLSCEQNLNHDAMYWYRQDPGQGLRLIYYSQIVNDFQKGDIAEGYSVSREKKESFPLTVTSAQKNPTAFYLCASSPSGQQDQYFGPGTRLTVT.

This clonotype was recorded many times. This chain connects TRBV20-1 to TRBJ2-1; TRBD2 aligns across 8 bases. The ends lost 0 bases at V and 4 bases at J; junction bases unmatched: 17. The CDR3 length is 19 residues. Per germline, CDR1 DFQATT and CDR2 SNEGSKA (reference sequence). The CDR3 DNA is TGCAGTGCTAGAGAAACGTCTAGCGGGCCCTTCGGGTGGTACAATGAGCAGTTCTTC. This encodes CSARETSSGPFGWYNEQFF.

The genes are TRBV7-3 and TRBJ1-1; tentatively, D is TRBD1 (5 bases). Germline CDR1 is SGHTA and CDR2 is FQGTGA. The CDR3 consists of 13 residues. V was clipped by 4 bases and J by 3 bases, with 9 bases between them. CDR3 in DNA: TGTGCCAGCAGCTCACAGGAGTACACTGAAGCTTTCTTT. It specifies CASSSQEYTEAFF.

This clonotype was found many times. The rearrangement joins TRBV7-2 to TRBJ2-7; 7 bases agree with TRBD1. The trim removed 2 bases at V and 3 bases at J, leaving 4 bases unmatched. CDR3 length equals 14 residues. CDR1 SGHTA and CDR2 FQGNSA come from the germline V gene. The CDR3 region is CASSLNRGSYEQYF. The CDR3 coding sequence is TGTGCCAGCAGCTTAAACAGGGGAAGCTACGAGCAGTACTTC.

The chain combines TRBV5-4 with TRBJ1-6; D might be TRBD1 (6 bases). Germline CDR1 reads SGHNT; CDR2 reads YYREEE (reference sequence). V shed 0 bases and J shed 8 bases, with 12 bases lying between them. This CDR3 is 15 amino acids long. The CDR3 nucleotides read TGTGCCAGCAGCTTGGAGAGGACAGCTGATTCACCCCTCCACTTT. Its translation: CASSLERTADSPLHF.